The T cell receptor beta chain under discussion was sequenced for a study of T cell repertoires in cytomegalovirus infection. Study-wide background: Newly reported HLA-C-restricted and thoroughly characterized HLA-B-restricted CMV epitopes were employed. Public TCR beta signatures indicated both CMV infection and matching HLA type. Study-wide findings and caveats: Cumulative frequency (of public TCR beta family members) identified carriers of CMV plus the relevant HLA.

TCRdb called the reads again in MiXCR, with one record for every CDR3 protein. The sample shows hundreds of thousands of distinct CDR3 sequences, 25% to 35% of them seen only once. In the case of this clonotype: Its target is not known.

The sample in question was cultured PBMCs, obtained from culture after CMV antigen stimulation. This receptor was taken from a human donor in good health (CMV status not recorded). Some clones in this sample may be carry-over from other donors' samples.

Here the CDR3 reads CASSFPSRDLTDTQYF. In DNA, the CDR3 is TGTGCCAGCAGTTTCCCCTCCAGGGACCTCACAGATACGCAGTATTTT. This sequence joins TRBV6-2 or TRBV6-3 and TRBJ2-3; D may correspond to TRBD1 or TRBD2 (5 bases each). This CDR3 has 16 amino acids. V was pared by 4 bases and J by 2 bases, with 16 bases between. The germline V gene has CDR1 MNHEY and CDR2 SVGEGT.